A single sample gave rise to the 20 T cell receptor beta chains below, sequenced in a study of blood T cell repertoires in COVID-19. The method was immunoSEQ multiplex PCR; TCRdb's version includes in-frame clones alone and lacks a portion of them. The sample carries fewer than 450,000 clones, around 88% recorded once. Sequences were obtained from peripheral blood. Source of these receptors: a woman aged 50 to 60 with COVID-19, enrolled during active disease.

The chain joins TRBV28 to TRBJ2-1; TRBD2 aligns across 7 bases. The junction had 9 bases not matched to a gene; V was cut back by 3 bases and J by 7 bases. The CDR3 is made up of 15 amino acids. The germline gives CDR1 MDHEN, CDR2 SYDVKM. The CDR3, as DNA: TGTGCCAGCAGTTTGAAGCGGGGCCACAAGAATGAGCAGTTCTTC. Translated, it gives CASSLKRGHKNEQFF.

The chain uses TRBV6-1 and TRBJ2-2; no firm D call. The CDR3 totals 15 residues. V lost 0 bases and J lost 7, with 12 bases in between. CDR1 is MNHNS, CDR2 SASEGT, per germline. The CDR3 coding sequence is TGTGCCAGCAGTGAAGCTGACACCAGGAACGGGGAGCTGTTTTTT. Its protein is CASSEADTRNGELFF.

The chain uses TRBV5-4 and TRBJ2-2; possibly TRBD1 for D (6 bases). Trimming cost V 0 bases and J 5 bases, with 11 bases left between them. The CDR3 consists of 15 residues. The germline V gene has CDR1 SGHNT and CDR2 YYREEE (reference sequence). For the CDR3, the DNA is TGTGCCAGCAGCTTGGGAGTCGGACAGACCGGGGAGCTGTTTTTT. Translating it yields CASSLGVGQTGELFF.

The rearrangement uses TRBV9 and TRBJ2-3, with D unresolved. V was shortened by 1 base and J by 6 bases, with 6 bases between the two germline ends. Germline values: CDR1 SGDLS, CDR2 YYNGEE. This CDR3 contains 12 residues. For the CDR3, the DNA is TGTGCCAGCAGCGTATCCGGGGATACGCAGTATTTT. Translation gives CASSVSGDTQYF.

The chain links TRBV10-3 to TRBJ2-7; no firm D call. The V end lost 2 bases, the J end lost 3 bases, and 14 bases lay between the germline ends. The CDR3 sequence is 15 residues long. Per germline, CDR1 ENHRY and CDR2 SYGVKD. The CDR3 sequence: CAISEERSSVYEQYF. The DNA for the CDR3 is TGTGCCATCAGTGAGGAACGGTCTTCGGTCTACGAGCAGTACTTC.

This clone was observed a single time. The same CDR3 arises from other DNA sequences in this sample as well. The chain employs TRBV11-2 and TRBJ2-7, with D possibly matching TRBD2 (5 bases). Looked up from germline, CDR1 is SGHAT and CDR2 is FQNNGV. Deletions cut 3 bases from V and 1 base from J, with 7 bases between. The CDR3 consists of 13 residues. CDR3 DNA sequence: TGTGCCAGCAGCTTGGGCGGGTCCTACGAGCAGTACTTC. Translated: CASSLGGSYEQYF.

This chain links TRBV24-1 with TRBJ2-1; 9 bases match TRBD1. Per the germline V gene, CDR1 is KGHDR and CDR2 is SFDVKD. This CDR3 contains 15 residues. Unmatched junction bases numbered 9, after V lost 6 bases and J lost 7 bases. CDR3 protein: CATSSLGQGRNEQFF. For the CDR3, the DNA is TGTGCCACCAGTTCTTTGGGACAGGGTAGGAATGAGCAGTTCTTC.

The chain carries TRBV18 and TRBJ1-6; 11 bases are shared with TRBD1. Germline-derived CDR1 and CDR2 are KGHSH and LQKENI. The CDR3 sequence is 15 residues long. The trim removed 2 bases at V and 8 bases at J, leaving 2 bases unmatched. CDR3 DNA sequence: TGTGCCAGCTCACCAAGGACAGGGGGCGATTCACCCCTCCACTTT. Amino acids: CASSPRTGGDSPLHF.

The chain is built from TRBV10-2 and TRBJ1-1; D is perhaps TRBD1 (6 bases). Looked up from germline, CDR1 is WSHSY and CDR2 is SAAADI. The CDR3 runs 13 residues. V dropped 9 bases and J dropped 6 bases, with 17 bases sitting between them. The CDR3 reads CASQEQGGAEAFF. The CDR3 bases are TGCGCCAGTCAGGAGCAAGGGGGGGCTGAAGCTTTCTTT.

This clone was observed once. CDR3 in DNA: TGTGCCAGCACGGACAGGGGGTACTACGAGCAGTACTTC. Residues: CASTDRGYYEQYF. The chain employs TRBV5-6 and TRBJ2-7, with TRBD1 matching 10 bases. This CDR3 region has 13 residues. The V segment lost 6 bases and the J segment 3 bases; nucleotides outside the gene matches: 3. The germline CDR1 and CDR2 sequences are SGHDT and YYEEEE. Full variable domain (remainder filled in from reference TRBV5-6 and TRBJ2-7): DAGVTQSPTHLIKTRGQQVTLRCSPKSGHDTVSWYQQALGQGPQFIFQYYEEEERQRGNFPDRFSGHQFPNYSSELNVNALLLGDSALYLCASTDRGYYEQYFGPGTRLTVT.

This clone came up once. V and J are TRBV6-4 and TRBJ2-7; 8 nucleotides align to TRBD2. Germline V gives CDR1 MRHNA, CDR2 SNTAGT. The CDR3 spans 19 residues. V shed 0 bases, J shed 5 bases, and the junction held 18 bases outside the gene matches. As DNA, the CDR3 is TGTGCCAGCAGTGACTCCGGGTGCGGGGGGATCGTCATTTACGACGAGCAGTACTTC. Its protein product is CASSDSGCGGIVIYDEQYF.

This clone was observed a few times. J is TRBJ2-1 and V is TRBV7-9; 10 bases are a match to TRBD1. The V gene's germline CDR1 is SEHNR and CDR2 FQNEAQ (reference sequence). Trimming took 3 bases from V and 7 from J; bases not matched to a gene: 6. The CDR3 contains 15 residues. The CDR3 reads CASSFGTGALNEQFF. As DNA, the CDR3 is TGTGCCAGCAGCTTTGGGACAGGGGCCTTGAATGAGCAGTTCTTC.

The V call is TRBV28, the J call TRBJ1-1, with a possible D match to TRBD1 (6 bases). V lost 6 bases, J lost 0 bases, and 8 bases lay in between. Germline V gene sequence: CDR1 MDHEN, CDR2 SYDVKM. The CDR3 length is 13 residues. Here the CDR3 DNA reads TGTGCCAGCAGAGGGACATTGAACACTGAAGCTTTCTTT. Translated, it gives CASRGTLNTEAFF.

The chain couples TRBV12-5 to TRBJ2-3; 12 bases fit TRBD2. Germline CDR1 LGHNT, CDR2 FRNRAP. The CDR3 has 15 amino acids. With 5 bases clipped from V and 7 bases from J, the junction kept 7 bases outside the gene matches. CDR3 nucleotide sequence: TGTGCTAGTGGTCCAGGACTAGCGGGGATGTATACGCAGTATTTT. It specifies CASGPGLAGMYTQYF.

This chain links TRBV3-1 (or the pseudogene TRBV3-2) with TRBJ1-4, with 9 bases lining up with TRBD1. The V segment lost 4 bases and the J segment 5 bases; nucleotides outside the gene matches: 8. Looked up from germline, CDR1 is LGHDT and CDR2 is YNNKEL (reference sequence). The CDR3 contains 16 residues. The DNA for the CDR3 is TGTGCCAGCAGCCCTAGACCGGGGACAGGGAATGAAAAACTGTTTTTT. Translation: CASSPRPGTGNEKLFF.

This clone was recorded only once. The chain has TRBV27 and TRBJ1-2, with 8 bases aligning to TRBD1. From germline, CDR1 is MNHEY and CDR2 SMNVEV (reference sequence). This CDR3 contains 12 residues. Unmatched junction bases numbered 7, after V lost 6 bases and J lost 10 bases. Here the CDR3 DNA reads TGTGCCAGCAGAGGGACAGGCCCTTCCTACACCTTC. Translated: CASRGTGPSYTF.

The rearrangement links TRBV27 to TRBJ1-1; TRBD1 might be the D (5 bases). Germline CDR1 reads MNHEY; CDR2 reads SMNVEV (reference sequence). V gave up 6 bases and J gave up 5 bases, with 16 bases separating them. This CDR3 has 14 residues. The CDR3 bases are TGTGCCAGCAGCTCTTGGGGGGTCGGGACTGAAGCTTTCTTT. Amino acid sequence: CASSSWGVGTEAFF.

This clone was found once. The chain uses TRBV19 and TRBJ1-1; weak D call: TRBD1 (5 bases). Germline-derived CDR1 and CDR2 are LNHDA and SQIVND (reference sequence). The CDR3 sequence is 14 residues long. Trimming cost V 3 bases and J 1 base, with 9 bases left between them. CDR3 region: CASSISGGNTEAFF. In DNA, the CDR3 is TGTGCCAGTAGTATTTCCGGGGGGAACACTGAAGCTTTCTTT.

V is TRBV5-6 and J is TRBJ2-1; no firm D call. This CDR3 has 12 amino acids. CDR1 is SGHDT, CDR2 YYEEEE, per germline. Trimming cost V 1 base and J 7 bases, with 6 bases left between them. The CDR3 is CASSLNGNEQFF. The CDR3 bases are TGTGCCAGCAGCTTGAACGGTAATGAGCAGTTCTTC.

The chain is built from TRBV19 and TRBJ1-2; 7 nucleotides align to TRBD1. Germline CDR1 is LNHDA and CDR2 is SQIVND (reference sequence). The V and J ends lost 8 bases and 6 bases, in that order; junction bases with no gene match: 15. This CDR3 has 15 amino acids. DNA of the CDR3: TGTGCCAGTCGTCAACCGACCGGGACAGTGGATGGCTACACCTTC. This encodes CASRQPTGTVDGYTF.